A single sample is the source of the 8 T cell receptor beta chains below, sequenced in a study of cytomegalovirus exposure and HLA in healthy donors. PCR employed 60 Vbeta and 13 Jbeta primers. Sequenced by immunoSEQ multiplex PCR; TCRdb stores in-frame clones only, minus some. The table lists about 42,000 clones, roughly 47% of them singletons. The sequencing sample was made of PBMCs. These TCRs come from a human donor in good health.

The rearrangement links TRBV18 to TRBJ2-7; 7 nucleotides align to TRBD1. V shed 5 bases, J shed 2 bases, and the junction held 6 bases outside the gene matches. The CDR3 is 14 residues long. The germline V gene encodes CDR1 KGHSH and CDR2 LQKENI. The CDR3, as DNA: TGTGCCAGCTCAACCCGGGACAGTACCTACGAGCAGTACTTC. Amino acid sequence: CASSTRDSTYEQYF.

The V call is TRBV28, the J call TRBJ1-2; D may be TRBD1 (6 bases). Germline CDR1 and CDR2: MDHEN and SYDVKM. CDR3 length: 13 amino acids. The V and J ends lost 6 bases and 2 bases respectively, with 10 bases between them. The CDR3 DNA follows: TGTGCCAGCAGCTACGGACAGAACTATGGCTACACCTTC. It yields the protein CASSYGQNYGYTF.

This clone has ten or more counts. This rearrangement joins TRBV10-3 to TRBJ2-7; 8 bases map to TRBD1. CDR3 length: 16 amino acids. The trim removed 4 bases at V and 0 bases at J, leaving 8 bases unmatched. Germline V gene data show CDR1 as ENHRY and CDR2 as SYGVKD. The CDR3 here is CAISVPGQGSSYEQYF. CDR3 sequence (DNA): TGTGCCATCAGTGTGCCCGGACAGGGCTCCTCCTACGAGCAGTACTTC.

The CDR3: CASSLVRGSNTEAFF. Here the CDR3 DNA reads TGCGCCAGCAGCTTGGTTAGGGGCTCGAACACTGAAGCTTTCTTT. The chain employs TRBV5-1 and TRBJ1-1; maybe TRBD1 (5 bases). Germline CDR1 and CDR2: SGHRS and YFSETQ. This CDR3 has 15 amino acids. The V end lost 0 bases, the J end lost 1 base, and 10 bases lay between the germline ends.

This clone appeared a few times. The chain recombines TRBV4-1 with TRBJ2-7; D gene unclear. Germline CDR1 reads MGHRA; CDR2 reads YSYEKL. Trimming stripped 0 bases from V and 2 bases from J, with 2 bases between. The CDR3 runs to 12 residues. As DNA, the CDR3 is TGCGCCAGCAGCCAAGACACCTACGAGCAGTACTTC. This translates into CASSQDTYEQYF.

This rearrangement joins TRBV4-3 to TRBJ1-2, with a weak D call TRBD1 (6 bases). The CDR3 extends over 12 amino acids. Trimming pared 6 bases from V and 6 bases from J, leaving 11 bases between. Germline lookup yields CDR1 LGHNA and CDR2 YSLEER. CDR3 sequence (DNA): TGCGCCAGCAGTGAAACAGGGAATGGCTACACCTTC. The encoded protein is CASSETGNGYTF.

The CDR3 loop reads CASNPGTSGAYEQYF. The DNA of the CDR3 is TGTGCCAGCAACCCGGGGACTAGCGGTGCCTACGAGCAGTACTTC. The chain has TRBV6-5 and TRBJ2-7, with 11 bases identical to TRBD2. J was trimmed by 2 bases and V by 7 bases; bases with no gene match: 7. This CDR3 is built from 15 residues. Germline V CDR1 and CDR2: MNHEY, SVGAGI.

This clone was recorded many times. The rearrangement links TRBV5-6 to TRBJ2-5, with D possibly matching TRBD1 (6 bases). V lost 2 bases, J lost 2 bases, and 10 bases lay in between. This CDR3 is built from 14 residues. Germline CDR1 SGHDT, CDR2 YYEEEE. The CDR3 DNA follows: TGTGCCAGCAGCTTTGCCAGGGGTCAAGAGACCCAGTACTTC. It codes for CASSFARGQETQYF.